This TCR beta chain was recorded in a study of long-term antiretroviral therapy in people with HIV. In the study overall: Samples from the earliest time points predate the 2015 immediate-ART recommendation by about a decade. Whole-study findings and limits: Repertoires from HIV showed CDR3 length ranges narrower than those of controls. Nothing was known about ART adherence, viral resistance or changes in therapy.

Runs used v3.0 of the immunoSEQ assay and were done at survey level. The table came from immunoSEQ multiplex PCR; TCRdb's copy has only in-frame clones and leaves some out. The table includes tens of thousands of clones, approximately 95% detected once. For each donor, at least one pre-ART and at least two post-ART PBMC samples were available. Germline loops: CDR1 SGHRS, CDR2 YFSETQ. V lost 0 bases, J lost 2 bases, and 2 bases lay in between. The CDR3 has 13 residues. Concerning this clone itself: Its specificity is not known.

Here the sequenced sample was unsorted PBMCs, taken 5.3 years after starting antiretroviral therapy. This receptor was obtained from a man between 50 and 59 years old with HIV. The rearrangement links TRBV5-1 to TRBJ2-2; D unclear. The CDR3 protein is CASSLDNTGELFF. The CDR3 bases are TGCGCCAGCAGCTTGGACAACACCGGGGAGCTGTTTTTT.